This TCR beta chain emerged from a study of blood T cell repertoires in COVID-19. Study context: Material from acute and convalescent COVID-19 was sourced from the United States, Italy and Spain. PBMCs, B-cell-depleted T cells, or T cells were the source of the cDNA or gDNA that made up the material.

CDR3 length: 15 residues. The V gene lost 4 bases and the J gene lost 3 bases, with 14 bases spanning the gap. Looked up from germline, CDR1 is SGDLS and CDR2 is YYNGEE. Original methodology: Cell counts per sample came from amplifying reference gene primers. Here immunoSEQ multiplex PCR was the method, and the copy in TCRdb shows in-frame clones only, minus some. D and trimming were read from the DNA, whereas the V and J calls and clone size are those reported in that table. The sample includes approximately 46,000 clones, more than 65% of them seen just once. There are many counts of this clone. The receptor comes from a man of 80 years or more with acute or convalescent COVID-19. Sample: peripheral blood. The chain links TRBV9 to TRBJ2-1; the D gene is possibly TRBD2 (5 bases). The CDR3 DNA sequence: TGTGCCAGCAGCCCTACAGCGGAGATCTACAATGAGCAGTTCTTC. Its protein is CASSPTAEIYNEQFF.